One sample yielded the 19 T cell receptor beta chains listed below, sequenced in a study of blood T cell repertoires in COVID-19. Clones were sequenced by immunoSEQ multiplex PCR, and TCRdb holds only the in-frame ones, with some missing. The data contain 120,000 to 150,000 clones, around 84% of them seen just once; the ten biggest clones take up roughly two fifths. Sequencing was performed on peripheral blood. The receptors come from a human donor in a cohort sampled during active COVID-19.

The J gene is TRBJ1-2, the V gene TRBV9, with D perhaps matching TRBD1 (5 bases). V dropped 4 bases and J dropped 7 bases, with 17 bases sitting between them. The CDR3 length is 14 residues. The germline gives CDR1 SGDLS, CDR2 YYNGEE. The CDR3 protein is CASSLREQGGGYTF. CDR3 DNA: TGTGCCAGCAGCCTGAGGGAGCAGGGAGGTGGCTACACCTTC.

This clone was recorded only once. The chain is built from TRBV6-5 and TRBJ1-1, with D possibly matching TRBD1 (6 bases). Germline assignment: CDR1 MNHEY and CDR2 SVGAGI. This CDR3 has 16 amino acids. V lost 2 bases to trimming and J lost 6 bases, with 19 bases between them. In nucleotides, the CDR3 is TGTGCCAGCAGTTACCGCATTACGACAGGAAAAGCTGAAGCTTTCTTT. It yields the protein CASSYRITTGKAEAFF.

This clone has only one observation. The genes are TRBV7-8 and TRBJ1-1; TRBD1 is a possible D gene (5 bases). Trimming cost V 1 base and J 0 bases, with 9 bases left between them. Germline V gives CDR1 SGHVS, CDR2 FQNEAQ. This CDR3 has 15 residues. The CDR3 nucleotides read TGTGCCAGCAGCTTAGAGGGGCGGATGAACACTGAAGCTTTCTTT. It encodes CASSLEGRMNTEAFF.

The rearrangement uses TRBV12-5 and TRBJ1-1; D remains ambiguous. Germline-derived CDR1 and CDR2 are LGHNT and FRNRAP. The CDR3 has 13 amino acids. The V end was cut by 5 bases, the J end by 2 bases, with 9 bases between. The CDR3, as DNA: TGTGCTAGTGGTCTCGGACTAAACACTGAAGCTTTCTTT. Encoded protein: CASGLGLNTEAFF. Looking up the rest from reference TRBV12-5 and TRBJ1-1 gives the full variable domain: DARVTQTPRHKVTEMGQEVTMRCQPILGHNTVFWYRQTMMQGLELLAYFRNRAPLDDSGMPKDRFSAEMPDATLATLKIQPSEPRDSAVYFCASGLGLNTEAFFGQGTRLTVV.

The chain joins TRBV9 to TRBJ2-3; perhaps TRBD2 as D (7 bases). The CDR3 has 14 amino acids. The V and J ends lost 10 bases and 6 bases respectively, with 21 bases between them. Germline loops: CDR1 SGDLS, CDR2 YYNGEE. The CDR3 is CASRRGGAGDTQYF. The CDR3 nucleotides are TGTGCCTCCCGTCGAGGGGGGGCCGGGGATACGCAGTATTTT.

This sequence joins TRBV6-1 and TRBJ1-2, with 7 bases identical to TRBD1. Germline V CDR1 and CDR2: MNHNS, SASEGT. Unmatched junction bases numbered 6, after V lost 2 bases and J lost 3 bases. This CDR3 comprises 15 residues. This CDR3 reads CASSEPGGPYYGYTF. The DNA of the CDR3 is TGTGCCAGCAGTGAACCAGGGGGGCCTTACTATGGCTACACCTTC.

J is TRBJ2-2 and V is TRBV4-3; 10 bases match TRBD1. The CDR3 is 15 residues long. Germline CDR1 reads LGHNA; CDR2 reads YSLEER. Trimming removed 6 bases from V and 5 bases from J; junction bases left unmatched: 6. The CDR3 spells CASRRQGAGTGELFF. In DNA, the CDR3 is TGCGCCAGCAGACGACAGGGGGCTGGAACCGGGGAGCTGTTTTTT.

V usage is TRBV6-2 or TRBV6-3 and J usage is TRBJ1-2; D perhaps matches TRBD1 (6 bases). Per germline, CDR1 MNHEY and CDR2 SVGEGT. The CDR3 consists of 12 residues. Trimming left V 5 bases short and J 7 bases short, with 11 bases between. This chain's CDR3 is CASSPGQPGYTF. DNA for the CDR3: TGTGCCAGCAGTCCAGGACAGCCTGGCTACACCTTC.

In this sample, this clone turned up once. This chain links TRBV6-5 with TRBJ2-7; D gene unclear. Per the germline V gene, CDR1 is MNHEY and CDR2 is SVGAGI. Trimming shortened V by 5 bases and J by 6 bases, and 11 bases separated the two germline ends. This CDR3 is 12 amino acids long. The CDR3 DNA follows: TGTGCCAGCAGTACCCCCGGTGGCGAGCAGTACTTC. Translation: CASSTPGGEQYF.

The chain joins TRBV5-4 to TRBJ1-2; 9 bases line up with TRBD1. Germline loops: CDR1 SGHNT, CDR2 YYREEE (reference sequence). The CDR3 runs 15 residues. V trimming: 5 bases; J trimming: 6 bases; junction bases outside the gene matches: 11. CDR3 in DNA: TGTGCCAGCAGAACCGGGGACAGGGATTACGATGGCTACACCTTC. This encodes CASRTGDRDYDGYTF.

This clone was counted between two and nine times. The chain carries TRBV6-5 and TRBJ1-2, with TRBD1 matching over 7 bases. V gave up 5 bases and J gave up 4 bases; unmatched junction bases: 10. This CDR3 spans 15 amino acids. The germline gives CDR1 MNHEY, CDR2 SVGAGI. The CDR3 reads CASSPRQGWGYGYTF. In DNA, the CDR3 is TGTGCCAGCAGTCCAAGACAGGGTTGGGGCTATGGCTACACCTTC.

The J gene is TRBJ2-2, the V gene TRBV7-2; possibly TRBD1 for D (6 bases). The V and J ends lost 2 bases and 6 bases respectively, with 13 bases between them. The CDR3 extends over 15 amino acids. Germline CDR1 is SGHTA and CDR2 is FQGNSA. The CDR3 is CASSLRGGSSGELFF. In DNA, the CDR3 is TGTGCCAGCAGCTTAAGAGGGGGTAGCTCCGGGGAGCTGTTTTTT.

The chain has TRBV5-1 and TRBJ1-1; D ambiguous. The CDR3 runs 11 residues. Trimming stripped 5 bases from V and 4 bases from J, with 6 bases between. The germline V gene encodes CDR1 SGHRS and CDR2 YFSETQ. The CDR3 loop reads CASREATEAFF. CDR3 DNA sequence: TGCGCCAGCAGGGAGGCCACTGAAGCTTTCTTT. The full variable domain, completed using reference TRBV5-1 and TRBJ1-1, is KAGVTQTPRYLIKTRGQQVTLSCSPISGHRSVSWYQQTPGQGLQFLFEYFSETQRNKGNFPGRFSGRQFSNSRSEMNVSTLELGDSALYLCASREATEAFFGQGTRLTVV.

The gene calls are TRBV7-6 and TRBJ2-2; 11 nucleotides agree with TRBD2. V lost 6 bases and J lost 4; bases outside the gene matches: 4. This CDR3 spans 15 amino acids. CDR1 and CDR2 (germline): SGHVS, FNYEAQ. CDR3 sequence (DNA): TGTGCCAGCAGACCCGGGACTAGCGGCACCGGGGAGCTGTTTTTT. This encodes CASRPGTSGTGELFF.

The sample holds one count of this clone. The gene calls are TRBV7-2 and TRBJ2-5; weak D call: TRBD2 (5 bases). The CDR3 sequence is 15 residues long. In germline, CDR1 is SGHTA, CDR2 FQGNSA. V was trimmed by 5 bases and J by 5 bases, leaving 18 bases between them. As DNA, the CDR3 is TGTGCCAGCAGCACAAACCTGAGGGCTGACGAGACCCAGTACTTC. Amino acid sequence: CASSTNLRADETQYF. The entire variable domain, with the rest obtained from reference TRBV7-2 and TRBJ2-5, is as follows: GAGVSQSPSNKVTEKGKDVELRCDPISGHTALYWYRQSLGQGLEFLIYFQGNSAPDKSGLPSDRFSAERTGGSVSTLTIQRTQQEDSAVYLCASSTNLRADETQYFGPGTRLLVL.

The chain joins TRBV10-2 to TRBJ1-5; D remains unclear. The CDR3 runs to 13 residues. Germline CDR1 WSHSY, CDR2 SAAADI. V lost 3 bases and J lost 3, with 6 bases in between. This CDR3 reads CASSETINQPQHF. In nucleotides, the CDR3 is TGCGCCAGCAGTGAAACAATCAATCAGCCCCAGCATTTT.

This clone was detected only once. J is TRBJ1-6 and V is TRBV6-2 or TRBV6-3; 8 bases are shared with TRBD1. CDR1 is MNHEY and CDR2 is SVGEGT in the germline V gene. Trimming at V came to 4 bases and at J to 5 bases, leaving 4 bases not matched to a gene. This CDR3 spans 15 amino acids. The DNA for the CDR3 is TGTGCCAGCAGTTCCCCGACAGGGGATAATTCACCCCTCCACTTT. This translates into CASSSPTGDNSPLHF.

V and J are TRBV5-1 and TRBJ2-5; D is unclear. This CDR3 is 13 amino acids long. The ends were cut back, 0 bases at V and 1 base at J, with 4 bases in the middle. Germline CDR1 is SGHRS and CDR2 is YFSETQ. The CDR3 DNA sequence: TGCGCCAGCAGCTTGGGGCTCCAAGAGACCCAGTACTTC. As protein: CASSLGLQETQYF.

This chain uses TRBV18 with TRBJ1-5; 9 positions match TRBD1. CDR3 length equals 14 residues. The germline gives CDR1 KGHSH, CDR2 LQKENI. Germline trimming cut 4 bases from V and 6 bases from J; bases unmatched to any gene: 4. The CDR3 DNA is TGTGCCAGCTCACGGGACAGGGAAAGTCAGCCCCAGCATTTT. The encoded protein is CASSRDRESQPQHF.